The 21 T cell receptor beta chains reported below all come from one sample, sequenced in a study of blood T cell repertoires in COVID-19. Libraries were prepared by immunoSEQ multiplex PCR; TCRdb keeps only in-frame clonotypes and omits some of them. The repertoire has approximately 230,000 clones, 86% of them found once; the top ten carry approximately 1.6%. What was sequenced was PBMCs or T cells enriched from blood (not recorded which). These receptors were collected from a man aged 35 to 55 who had recovered from COVID-19.

The chain couples TRBV10-3 to TRBJ2-1; 10 positions agree with TRBD2. The CDR3 is made up of 14 amino acids. V was pared by 6 bases and J by 4 bases, with 3 bases of the junction left unmatched. Germline V lookup: CDR1 ENHRY, CDR2 SYGVKD. The CDR3, as DNA: TGTGCCATCAGCTTGACTAGCGGGTACAATGAGCAGTTCTTC. This codes for CAISLTSGYNEQFF.

The chain links TRBV9 to TRBJ2-7, with 7 nucleotides matching TRBD1. Per the germline V gene, CDR1 is SGDLS and CDR2 is YYNGEE. This CDR3 has 13 residues. V shed 0 bases, J shed 6 bases, and the junction held 3 bases outside the gene matches. CDR3 in DNA: TGTGCCAGCAGCGTAGAACAGGGGTCCGAGCAGTACTTC. This encodes CASSVEQGSEQYF.

This clone appeared once. The V call is TRBV12-3 or TRBV12-4, the J call TRBJ1-6, with D unclear. This CDR3 spans 13 amino acids. The V gene lost 6 bases and the J gene lost 10 bases, with 13 bases spanning the gap. For the CDR3, the DNA is TGTGCCAGCAGCCCTCTGGTTCGGTCACCCCTCCACTTT. As protein: CASSPLVRSPLHF.

The chain employs TRBV18 and TRBJ2-5, with a weak D call TRBD2 (6 bases). CDR1 is KGHSH, CDR2 LQKENI, per germline. The V end was cut by 1 base, the J end by 5 bases, with 11 bases between. This CDR3 spans 14 amino acids. The CDR3 nucleotides read TGTGCCAGCTCACCACTCGCTAGCGATGAGACCCAGTACTTC. Encoded protein: CASSPLASDETQYF.

The gene calls are TRBV7-2 and TRBJ2-7; TRBD2 might be the D (5 bases). The germline CDR1 and CDR2 sequences are SGHTA and FQGNSA. The length of the CDR3 is 16 residues. V was shortened by 3 bases and J by 1 base, with 16 bases between the two germline ends. The CDR3 region is CASSLTRVLASYEQYF. CDR3 DNA: TGTGCCAGCAGCTTGACTCGTGTGCTAGCTTCCTACGAGCAGTACTTC.

The gene calls are TRBV2 and TRBJ2-6; D not certain. This CDR3 spans 19 amino acids. The germline V gene has CDR1 SNHLY and CDR2 FYNNEI. V was trimmed by 3 bases and J by 3 bases, leaving 21 bases between them. The CDR3 nucleotides read TGTGCCAGCAGTGATTCTACAGTCCCCTTTGGTGGTGGGGCCAACGTCCTGACTTTC. Translated, it gives CASSDSTVPFGGGANVLTF.

The J gene is TRBJ1-2, the V gene TRBV20-1; the D gene is possibly TRBD1 (6 bases). V gave up 3 bases and J gave up 4 bases, with 12 bases separating them. CDR3 length: 13 amino acids. Germline V gives CDR1 DFQATT, CDR2 SNEGSKA (reference sequence). DNA for the CDR3: TGCAGTGCTAGTCCAGGGGCGGGCTATGGCTACACCTTC. Translating gives CSASPGAGYGYTF.

This clone has just one count. The rearrangement uses TRBV5-1 and TRBJ1-4, with 7 bases identical to TRBD1. The J segment lost 0 bases and the V segment lost 0 bases, leaving 5 bases of the junction unmatched. The CDR3 loop spans 17 amino acids. CDR1 SGHRS and CDR2 YFSETQ come from the germline V gene. CDR3 region: CASSLDQGTATNEKLFF. The CDR3 nucleotides are TGCGCCAGCAGCTTGGACCAAGGGACAGCAACTAATGAAAAACTGTTTTTT.

This clone was detected only once. V is TRBV19 and J is TRBJ2-7; 8 positions agree with TRBD1. Trimming took 6 bases from V and 4 from J; bases not matched to a gene: 2. The CDR3 has 12 residues. The V gene's germline CDR1 is LNHDA and CDR2 SQIVND (reference sequence). CDR3 in DNA: TGTGCCAGTAGCAGGGGGCAGTACGAGCAGTACTTC. Translating gives CASSRGQYEQYF.

The rearrangement joins TRBV6-1 to TRBJ1-6; D uncertain. CDR3 size: 16 residues. Germline assignment: CDR1 MNHNS and CDR2 SASEGT. Trimming removed 3 bases at V and 4 bases at J, with 13 bases between. DNA for the CDR3: TGTGCCAGCAGTGACAATCCGGGAGATTATAATTCACCCCTCCACTTT. Protein product: CASSDNPGDYNSPLHF.

V and J are TRBV2 and TRBJ2-1, with 9 bases that match TRBD1. This CDR3 spans 15 amino acids. Germline V CDR1 and CDR2: SNHLY, FYNNEI. Trimming cost V 5 bases and J 1 base; bases outside gene matches: 3. The CDR3 loop reads CASSSGQGSYNEQFF. The CDR3 bases are TGTGCCAGCAGTAGCGGACAGGGGTCCTACAATGAGCAGTTCTTC.

The count of this clone is one. The chain is built from TRBV6-4 and TRBJ1-1; D gene ambiguous. The V gene lost 3 bases and the J gene lost 3 bases, with 8 bases spanning the gap. The CDR3 consists of 13 residues. Per germline, CDR1 MRHNA and CDR2 SNTAGT. CDR3 in DNA: TGTGCCAGCAGTGATGTAGCGGACACTGAAGCTTTCTTT. It translates to CASSDVADTEAFF.

V gene TRBV6-4 combines with J gene TRBJ2-2; 11 bases map to TRBD2. Germline CDR1 reads MRHNA; CDR2 reads SNTAGT. The CDR3 sequence is 19 residues long. The trim removed 10 bases at V and 5 bases at J, leaving 21 bases unmatched. The CDR3 loop reads CATSRAPFSGGAVTGELFF. CDR3 nucleotides: TGTGCCACCTCCCGAGCCCCCTTTAGCGGGGGGGCCGTGACCGGGGAGCTGTTTTTT.

The chain employs TRBV7-2 and TRBJ2-1; 11 bases agree with TRBD2. This CDR3 region has 16 residues. Looked up from germline, CDR1 is SGHTA and CDR2 is FQGNSA. V lost 5 bases to trimming and J lost 4 bases; unmatched junction nucleotides: 7. As DNA, the CDR3 is TGTGCCAGCAGCCCGCCCTGGACTAGCGGGTACAATGAGCAGTTCTTC. Encoded protein: CASSPPWTSGYNEQFF.

This chain links TRBV9 with TRBJ2-7; 7 bases are shared with TRBD2. The CDR3 contains 14 residues. Germline CDR1 reads SGDLS; CDR2 reads YYNGEE. With 0 bases clipped from V and 2 bases from J, the junction kept 2 bases outside the gene matches. The CDR3 is CASSVAAGPYEQYF. In DNA, the CDR3 is TGTGCCAGCAGCGTAGCAGCGGGACCCTACGAGCAGTACTTC.

V gene TRBV5-8 combines with J gene TRBJ1-2, with a possible D match to TRBD1 (5 bases). In germline, CDR1 is SGHTS, CDR2 YDEGEE. This CDR3 has 16 amino acids. V was trimmed by 1 base and J by 0 bases, leaving 13 bases between them. The CDR3 region is CASSLFLTGANYGYTF. The CDR3 DNA reads TGTGCCAGCAGCTTGTTCCTTACAGGAGCTAACTATGGCTACACCTTC. The variable domain in full, with the rest retrieved from reference TRBV5-8 and TRBJ1-2, is EAGVTQSPTHLIKTRGQQATLRCSPISGHTSVYWYQQALGLGLQFLLWYDEGEERNRGNFPPRFSGRQFPNYSSELNVNALELEDSALYLCASSLFLTGANYGYTFGSGTRLTVV.

This clone was recorded once. A junction end diverges from the germline sequence, so it may reflect a read error. V is TRBV7-7 and J is TRBJ2-5; the match to TRBD2 covers 12 bases. Germline loops: CDR1 SSHAT, CDR2 FNYEAQ (reference sequence). CDR3 size: 16 residues. The CDR3 protein is CASSSTSGGSGETQYF. The CDR3 region has the DNA TGTGCTAGCAGCTCGACTAGCGGGGGCTCTGGGGAGACCCAGTACTTC.

The chain has TRBV6-7 and TRBJ1-2; D unresolved. TRBV6-7 carries the ORF label, with uncertain function. The V and J ends lost 4 bases and 4 bases respectively, with 13 bases between them. CDR3 length: 14 amino acids. The CDR3 coding sequence is TGTGCCAGCAGTTCGGTCGAGGGCCGCTATGGCTACACCTTC. It yields the protein CASSSVEGRYGYTF.

V is TRBV27 and J is TRBJ1-1, with 9 bases that match TRBD1. V lost 5 bases, J lost 0 bases, and 4 bases stayed unmatched. The CDR3 is 15 residues long. The germline V gene encodes CDR1 MNHEY and CDR2 SMNVEV (reference sequence). CDR3 in amino acids: CASSPWDRVNTEAFF. CDR3 nucleotide sequence: TGTGCCAGCAGTCCCTGGGACAGGGTGAACACTGAAGCTTTCTTT.

The genes are TRBV18 and TRBJ1-1; a possible D gene is TRBD1 (5 bases). V gave up 6 bases and J gave up 2 bases, with 13 bases separating them. This CDR3 is 14 amino acids long. Germline lookup yields CDR1 KGHSH and CDR2 LQKENI. CDR3 amino acids: CASSLGDSNTEAFF. The CDR3 region has the DNA TGTGCCAGCTCGCTGGGCGACAGTAACACTGAAGCTTTCTTT.

The chain joins TRBV6-1 to TRBJ1-2; tentatively, D is TRBD1 (5 bases). The V gene's germline CDR1 is MNHNS and CDR2 SASEGT. The V end lost 2 bases, the J end lost 7 bases, and 11 bases lay between the germline ends. The CDR3 sequence is 13 residues long. CDR3 loop: CASSEITGGGYTF. In DNA, the CDR3 is TGTGCCAGCAGTGAAATAACAGGCGGTGGCTACACCTTC.